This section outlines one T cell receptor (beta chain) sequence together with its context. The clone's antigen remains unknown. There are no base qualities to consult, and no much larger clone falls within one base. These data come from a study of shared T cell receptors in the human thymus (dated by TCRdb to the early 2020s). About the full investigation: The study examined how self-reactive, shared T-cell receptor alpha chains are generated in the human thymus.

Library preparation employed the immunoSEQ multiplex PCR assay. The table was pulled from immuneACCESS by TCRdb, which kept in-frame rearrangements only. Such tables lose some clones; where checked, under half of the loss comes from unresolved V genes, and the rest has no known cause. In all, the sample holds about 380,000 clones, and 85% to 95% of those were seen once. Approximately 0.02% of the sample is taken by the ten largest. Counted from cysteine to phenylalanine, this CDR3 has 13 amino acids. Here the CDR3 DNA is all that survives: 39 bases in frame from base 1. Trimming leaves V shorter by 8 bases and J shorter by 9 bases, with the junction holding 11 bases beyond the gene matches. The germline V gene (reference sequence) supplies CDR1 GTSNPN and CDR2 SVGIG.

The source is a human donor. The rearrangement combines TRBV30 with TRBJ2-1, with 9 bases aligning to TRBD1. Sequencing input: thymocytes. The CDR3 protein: CALRDRVTGEQFF. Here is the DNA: TGTGCCCTTCGGGACAGGGTCACCGGTGAGCAGTTCTTC.